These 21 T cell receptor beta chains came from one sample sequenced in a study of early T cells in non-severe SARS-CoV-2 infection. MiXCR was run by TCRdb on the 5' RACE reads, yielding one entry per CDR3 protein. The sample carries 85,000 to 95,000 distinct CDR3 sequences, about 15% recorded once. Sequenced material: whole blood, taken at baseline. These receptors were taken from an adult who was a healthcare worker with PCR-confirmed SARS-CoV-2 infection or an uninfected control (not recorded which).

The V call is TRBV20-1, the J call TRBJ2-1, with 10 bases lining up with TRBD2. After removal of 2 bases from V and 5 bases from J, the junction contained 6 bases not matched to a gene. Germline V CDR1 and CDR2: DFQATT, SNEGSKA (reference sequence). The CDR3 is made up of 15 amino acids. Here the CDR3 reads CSARQSGRADNEQFF. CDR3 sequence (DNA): TGCAGTGCTAGACAGAGCGGGAGGGCCGACAATGAGCAGTTCTTC.

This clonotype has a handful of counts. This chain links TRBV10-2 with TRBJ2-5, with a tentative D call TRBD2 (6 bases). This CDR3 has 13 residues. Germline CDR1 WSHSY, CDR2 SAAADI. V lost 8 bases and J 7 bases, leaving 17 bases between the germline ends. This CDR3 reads CASLGTGERTQYF. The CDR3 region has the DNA TGCGCCAGCCTTGGGACGGGGGAACGGACCCAGTACTTC.

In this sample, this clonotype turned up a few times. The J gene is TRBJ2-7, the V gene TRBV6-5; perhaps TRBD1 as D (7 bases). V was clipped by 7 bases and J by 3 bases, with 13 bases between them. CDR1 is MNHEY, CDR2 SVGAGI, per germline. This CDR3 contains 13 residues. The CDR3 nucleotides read TGTGCCAGCAAGGGGGGACAGTTCTACGAGCAGTACTTC. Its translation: CASKGGQFYEQYF.

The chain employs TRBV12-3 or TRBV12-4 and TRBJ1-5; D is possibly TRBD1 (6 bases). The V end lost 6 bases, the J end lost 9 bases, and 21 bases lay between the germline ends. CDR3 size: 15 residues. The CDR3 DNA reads TGTGCCAGCAGACGGACAGACGCAACGTTGGGGCCCCAGCATTTT. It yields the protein CASRRTDATLGPQHF.

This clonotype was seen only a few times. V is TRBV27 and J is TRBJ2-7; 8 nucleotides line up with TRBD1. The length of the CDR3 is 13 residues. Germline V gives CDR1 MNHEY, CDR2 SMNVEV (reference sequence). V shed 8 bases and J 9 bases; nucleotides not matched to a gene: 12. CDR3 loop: CASGTGGRIGQYF. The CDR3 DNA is TGTGCCAGCGGTACAGGGGGACGGATCGGGCAGTACTTC.

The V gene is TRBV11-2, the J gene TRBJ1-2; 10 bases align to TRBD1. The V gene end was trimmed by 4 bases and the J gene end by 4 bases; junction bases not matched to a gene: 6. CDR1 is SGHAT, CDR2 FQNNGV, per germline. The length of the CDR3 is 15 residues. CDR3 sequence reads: CASSSRQGALYGYTF. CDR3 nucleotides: TGTGCCAGCAGCTCTCGACAGGGGGCCCTCTATGGCTACACCTTC.

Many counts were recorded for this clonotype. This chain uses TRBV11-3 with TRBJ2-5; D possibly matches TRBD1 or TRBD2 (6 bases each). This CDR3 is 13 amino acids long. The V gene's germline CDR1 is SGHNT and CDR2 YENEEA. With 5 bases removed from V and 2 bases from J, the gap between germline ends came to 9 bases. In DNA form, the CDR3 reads TGTGCCAGCAGCCGGGGGCGGCAAGAGACCCAGTACTTC. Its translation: CASSRGRQETQYF.

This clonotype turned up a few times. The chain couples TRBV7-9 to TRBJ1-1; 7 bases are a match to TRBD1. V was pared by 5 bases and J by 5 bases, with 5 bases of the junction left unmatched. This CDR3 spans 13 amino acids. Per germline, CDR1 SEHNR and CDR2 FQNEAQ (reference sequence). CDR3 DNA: TGTGCCAGCAGCGTTGGGACAGTTACTGAAGCTTTCTTT. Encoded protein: CASSVGTVTEAFF.

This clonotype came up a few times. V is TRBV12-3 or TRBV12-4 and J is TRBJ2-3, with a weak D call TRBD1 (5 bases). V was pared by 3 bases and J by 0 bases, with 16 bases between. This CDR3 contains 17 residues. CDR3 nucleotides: TGTGCCAGCAGTTTTAGAGGACATCATTCTAGCACAGATACGCAGTATTTT. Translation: CASSFRGHHSSTDTQYF.

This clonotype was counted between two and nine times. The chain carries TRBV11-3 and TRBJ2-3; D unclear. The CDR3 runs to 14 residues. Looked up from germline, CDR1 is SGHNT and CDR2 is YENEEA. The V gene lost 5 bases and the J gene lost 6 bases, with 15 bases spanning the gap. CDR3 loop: CASSPARRKDTQYF. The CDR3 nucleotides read TGTGCCAGCAGCCCGGCCCGAAGAAAGGATACGCAGTATTTT.

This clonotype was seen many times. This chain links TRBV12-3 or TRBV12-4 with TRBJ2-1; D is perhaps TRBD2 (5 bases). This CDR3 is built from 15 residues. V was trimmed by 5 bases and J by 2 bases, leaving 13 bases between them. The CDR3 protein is CASSAAAGTYNEQFF. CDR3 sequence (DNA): TGTGCCAGCAGTGCCGCGGCCGGGACCTACAATGAGCAGTTCTTC.

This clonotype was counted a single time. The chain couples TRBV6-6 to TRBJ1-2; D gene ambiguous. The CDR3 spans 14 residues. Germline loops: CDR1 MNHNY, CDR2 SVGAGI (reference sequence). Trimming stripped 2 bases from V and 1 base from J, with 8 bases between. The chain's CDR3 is CASSYVAINYGYTF. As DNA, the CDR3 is TGTGCCAGCAGTTACGTGGCGATTAACTATGGCTACACCTTC.

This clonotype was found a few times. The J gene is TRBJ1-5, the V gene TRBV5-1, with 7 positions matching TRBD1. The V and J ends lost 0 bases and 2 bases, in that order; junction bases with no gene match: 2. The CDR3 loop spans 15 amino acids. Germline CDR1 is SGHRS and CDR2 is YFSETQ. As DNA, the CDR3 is TGCGCCAGCAGCTTGGCCGGGACAGGCAATCAGCCCCAGCATTTT. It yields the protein CASSLAGTGNQPQHF.

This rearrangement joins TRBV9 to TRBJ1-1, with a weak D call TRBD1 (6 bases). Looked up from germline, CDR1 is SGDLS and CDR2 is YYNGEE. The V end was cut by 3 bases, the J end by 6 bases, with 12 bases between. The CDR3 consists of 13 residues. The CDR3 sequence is CASSATGLAEAFF. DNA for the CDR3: TGTGCCAGCAGCGCCACAGGGCTTGCTGAAGCTTTCTTT.

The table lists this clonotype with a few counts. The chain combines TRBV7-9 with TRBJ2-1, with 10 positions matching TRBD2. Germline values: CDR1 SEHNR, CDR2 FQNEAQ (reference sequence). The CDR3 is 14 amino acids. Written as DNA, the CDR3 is TGTGCGTCCTCCTCAGCGGGGGGGTACAATGAGCAGTTCTTC. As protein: CASSSAGGYNEQFF.

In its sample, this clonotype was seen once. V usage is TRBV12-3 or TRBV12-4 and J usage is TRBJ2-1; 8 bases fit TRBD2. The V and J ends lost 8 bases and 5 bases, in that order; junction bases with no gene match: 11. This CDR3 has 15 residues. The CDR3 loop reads CASWRLARRNNEQFF. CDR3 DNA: TGTGCCAGCTGGAGACTAGCGCGACGCAACAATGAGCAGTTCTTC.

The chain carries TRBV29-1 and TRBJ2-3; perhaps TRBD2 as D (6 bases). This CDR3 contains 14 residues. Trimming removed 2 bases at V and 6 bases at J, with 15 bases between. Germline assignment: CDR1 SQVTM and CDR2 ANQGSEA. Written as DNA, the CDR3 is TGCAGCGTTGAATCGGGGGAGGAGGCCGATACGCAGTATTTT. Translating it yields CSVESGEEADTQYF.

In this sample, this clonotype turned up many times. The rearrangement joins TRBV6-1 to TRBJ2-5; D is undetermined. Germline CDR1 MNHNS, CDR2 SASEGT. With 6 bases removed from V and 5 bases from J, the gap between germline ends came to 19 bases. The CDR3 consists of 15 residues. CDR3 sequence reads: CASSYTWTGSETQYF. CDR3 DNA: TGTGCCAGCAGCTACACCTGGACCGGGTCGGAGACCCAGTACTTC.

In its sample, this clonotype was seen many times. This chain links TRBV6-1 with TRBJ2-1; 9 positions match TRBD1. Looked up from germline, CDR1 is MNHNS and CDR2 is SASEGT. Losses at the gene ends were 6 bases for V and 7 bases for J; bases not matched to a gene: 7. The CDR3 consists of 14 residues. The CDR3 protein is CASRDRGVGNEQFF. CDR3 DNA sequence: TGTGCCAGCAGGGACAGGGGTGTGGGAAATGAGCAGTTCTTC.

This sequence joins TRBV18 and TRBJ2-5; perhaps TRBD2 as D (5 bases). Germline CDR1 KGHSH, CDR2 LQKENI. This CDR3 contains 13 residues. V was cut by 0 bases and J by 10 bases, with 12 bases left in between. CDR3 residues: CASSPPMGANQYF. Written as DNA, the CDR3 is TGTGCCAGCTCACCACCGATGGGAGCGAACCAGTACTTC.

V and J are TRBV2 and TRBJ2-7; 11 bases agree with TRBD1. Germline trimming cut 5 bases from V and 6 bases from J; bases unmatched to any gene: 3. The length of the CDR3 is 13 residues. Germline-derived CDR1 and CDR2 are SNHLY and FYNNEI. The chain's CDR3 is CASSSDRGREQYF. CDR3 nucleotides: TGTGCCAGCAGTTCGGACAGGGGGCGCGAGCAGTACTTC. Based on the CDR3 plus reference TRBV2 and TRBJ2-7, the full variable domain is EPEVTQTPSHQVTQMGQEVILRCVPISNHLYFYWYRQILGQKVEFLVSFYNNEISEKSEIFDDQFSVERPDGSNFTLKIRSTKLEDSAMYFCASSSDRGREQYFGPGTRLTVT.